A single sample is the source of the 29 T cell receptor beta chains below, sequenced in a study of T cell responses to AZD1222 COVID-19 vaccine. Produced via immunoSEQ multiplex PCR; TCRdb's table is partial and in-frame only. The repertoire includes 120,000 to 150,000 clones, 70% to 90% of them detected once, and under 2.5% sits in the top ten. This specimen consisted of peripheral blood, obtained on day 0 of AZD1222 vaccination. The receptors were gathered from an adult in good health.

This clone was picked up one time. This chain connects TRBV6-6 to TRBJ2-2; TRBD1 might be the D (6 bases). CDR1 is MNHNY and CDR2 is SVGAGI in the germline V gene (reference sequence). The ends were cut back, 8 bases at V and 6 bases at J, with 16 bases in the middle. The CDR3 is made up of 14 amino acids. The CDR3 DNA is TGTGCCAGCGAAGCGGCTGGGGGCCCCGGGGAGCTGTTTTTT. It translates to CASEAAGGPGELFF.

For the CDR3, the DNA is TGCGCCAGCAGCTCTTACGACAGTGTCAAAAACATTCAGTACTTC. This sequence encodes CASSSYDSVKNIQYF. The chain combines TRBV5-1 with TRBJ2-4, with D perhaps TRBD1 (5 bases). Trimming removed 3 bases from V and 3 bases from J, with 13 bases in between. Germline V gene lookup returns CDR1 SGHRS and CDR2 YFSETQ. The CDR3 runs to 15 residues.

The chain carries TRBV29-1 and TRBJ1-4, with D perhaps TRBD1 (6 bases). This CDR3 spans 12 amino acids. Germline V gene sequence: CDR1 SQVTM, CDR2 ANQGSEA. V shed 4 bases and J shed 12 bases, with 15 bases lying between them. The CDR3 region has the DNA TGCAGCGTTGCCGGACAGTCCAGAGAACTGTTTTTT. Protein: CSVAGQSRELFF.

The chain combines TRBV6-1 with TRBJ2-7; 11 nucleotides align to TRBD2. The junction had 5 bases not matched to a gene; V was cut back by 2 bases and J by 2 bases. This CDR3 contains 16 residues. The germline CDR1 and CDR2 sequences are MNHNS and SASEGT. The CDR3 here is CASSENGLAGPYEQYF. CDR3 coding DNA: TGTGCCAGCAGTGAAAATGGACTAGCGGGCCCCTACGAGCAGTACTTC.

The CDR3 nucleotides are TGTGCCAGCAGCTTCTCTCTGGCGGTGAGCACAGATACGCAGTATTTT. Protein sequence: CASSFSLAVSTDTQYF. J is TRBJ2-3 and V is TRBV5-8; D unresolved. The germline CDR1 and CDR2 sequences are SGHTS and YDEGEE. The germline V and J ends were trimmed by 2 bases and 0 bases, with 13 bases remaining between them. The CDR3 has 16 amino acids.

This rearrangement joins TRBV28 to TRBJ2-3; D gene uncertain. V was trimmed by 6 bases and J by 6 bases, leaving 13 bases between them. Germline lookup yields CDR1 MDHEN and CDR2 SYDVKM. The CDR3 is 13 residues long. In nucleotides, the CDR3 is TGTGCCAGCAGACTCGGCCCCATGGATACGCAGTATTTT. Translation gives CASRLGPMDTQYF. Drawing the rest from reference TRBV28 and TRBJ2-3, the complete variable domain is DVKVTQSSRYLVKRTGEKVFLECVQDMDHENMFWYRQDPGLGLRLIYFSYDVKMKEKGDIPEGYSVSREKKERFSLILESASTNQTSMYLCASRLGPMDTQYFGPGTRLTVL.

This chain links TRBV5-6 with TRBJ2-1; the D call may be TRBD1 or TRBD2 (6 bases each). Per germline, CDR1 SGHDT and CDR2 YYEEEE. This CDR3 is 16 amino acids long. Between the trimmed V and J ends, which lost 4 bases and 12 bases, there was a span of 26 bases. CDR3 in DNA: TGTGCCAGCAGCCCGCGGGACTCCCTGGGGGGACAAGGGCAGTTCTTC. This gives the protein CASSPRDSLGGQGQFF.

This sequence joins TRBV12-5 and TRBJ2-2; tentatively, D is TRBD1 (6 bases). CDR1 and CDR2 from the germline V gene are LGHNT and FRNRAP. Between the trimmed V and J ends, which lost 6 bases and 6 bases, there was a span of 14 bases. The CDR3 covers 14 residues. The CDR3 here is CASGPGHIAGELFF. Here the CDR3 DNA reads TGTGCTAGTGGGCCGGGACACATCGCCGGGGAGCTGTTTTTT.

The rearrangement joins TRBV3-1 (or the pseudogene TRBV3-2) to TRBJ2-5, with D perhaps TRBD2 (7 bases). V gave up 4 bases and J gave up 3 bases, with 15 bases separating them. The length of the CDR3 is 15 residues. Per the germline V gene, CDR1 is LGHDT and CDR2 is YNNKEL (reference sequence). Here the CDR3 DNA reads TGTGCCAGCAGCCCTCGCGGGGGCAGGGAAGAGACCCAGTACTTC. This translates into CASSPRGGREETQYF.

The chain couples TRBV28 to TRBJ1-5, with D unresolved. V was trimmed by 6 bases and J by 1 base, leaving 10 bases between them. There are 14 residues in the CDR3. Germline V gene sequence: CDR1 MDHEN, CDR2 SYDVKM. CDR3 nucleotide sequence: TGTGCCAGCAGAAGGGATCGGAGCAATCAGCCCCAGCATTTT. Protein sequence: CASRRDRSNQPQHF.

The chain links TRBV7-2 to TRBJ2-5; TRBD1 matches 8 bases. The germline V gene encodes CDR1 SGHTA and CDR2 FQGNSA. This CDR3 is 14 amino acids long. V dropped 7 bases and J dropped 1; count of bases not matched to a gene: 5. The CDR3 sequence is CASTSDRGQETQYF. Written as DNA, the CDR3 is TGTGCCAGCACCTCAGACAGGGGCCAAGAGACCCAGTACTTC.

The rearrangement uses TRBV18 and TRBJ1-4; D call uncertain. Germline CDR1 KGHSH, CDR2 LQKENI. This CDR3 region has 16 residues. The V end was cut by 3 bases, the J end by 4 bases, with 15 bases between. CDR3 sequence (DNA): TGTGCCAGCTCACCTAGAGTCGCAGACTATAATGAAAAACTGTTTTTT. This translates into CASSPRVADYNEKLFF.

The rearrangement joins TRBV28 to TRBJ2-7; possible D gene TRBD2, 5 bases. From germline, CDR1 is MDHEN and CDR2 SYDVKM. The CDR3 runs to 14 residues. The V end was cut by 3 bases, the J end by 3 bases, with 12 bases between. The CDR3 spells CASSFGSGGYEQYF. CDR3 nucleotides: TGTGCCAGCAGTTTTGGATCAGGAGGCTACGAGCAGTACTTC. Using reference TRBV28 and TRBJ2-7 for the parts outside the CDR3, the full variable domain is DVKVTQSSRYLVKRTGEKVFLECVQDMDHENMFWYRQDPGLGLRLIYFSYDVKMKEKGDIPEGYSVSREKKERFSLILESASTNQTSMYLCASSFGSGGYEQYFGPGTRLTVT.

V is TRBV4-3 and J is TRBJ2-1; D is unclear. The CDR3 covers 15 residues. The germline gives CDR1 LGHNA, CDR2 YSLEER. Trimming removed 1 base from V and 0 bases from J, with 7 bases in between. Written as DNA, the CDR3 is TGCGCCAGCAGCCAAGTTCTAGACTCCTACAATGAGCAGTTCTTC. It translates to CASSQVLDSYNEQFF.

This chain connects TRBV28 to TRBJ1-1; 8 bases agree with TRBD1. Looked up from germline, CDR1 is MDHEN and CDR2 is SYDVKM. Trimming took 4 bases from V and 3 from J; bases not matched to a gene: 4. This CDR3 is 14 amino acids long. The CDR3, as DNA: TGTGCCAGCAGTTCTGGACAGGGCCACACTGAAGCTTTCTTT. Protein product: CASSSGQGHTEAFF.

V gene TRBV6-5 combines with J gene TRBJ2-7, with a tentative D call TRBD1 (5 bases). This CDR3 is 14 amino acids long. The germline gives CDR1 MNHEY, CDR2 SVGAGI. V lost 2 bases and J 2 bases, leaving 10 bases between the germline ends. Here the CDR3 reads CASSYTGGPYEQYF. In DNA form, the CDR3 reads TGTGCCAGCAGTTACACAGGCGGACCCTACGAGCAGTACTTC.

Written as DNA, the CDR3 is TGTGCCAGCTCACCGTCGGGTACTGAAGCTTTCTTT. This translates into CASSPSGTEAFF. The chain uses TRBV18 and TRBJ1-1; D not certain. Trimming removed 3 bases from V and 5 bases from J, with 7 bases in between. The germline CDR1 and CDR2 sequences are KGHSH and LQKENI. CDR3 size: 12 residues.

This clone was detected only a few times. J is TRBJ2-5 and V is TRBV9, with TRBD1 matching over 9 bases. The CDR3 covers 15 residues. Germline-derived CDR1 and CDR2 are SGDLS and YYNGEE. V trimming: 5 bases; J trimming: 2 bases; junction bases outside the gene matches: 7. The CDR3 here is CASSRGDRVQETQYF. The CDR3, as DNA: TGTGCCAGCAGTAGGGGGGACAGGGTACAAGAGACCCAGTACTTC.

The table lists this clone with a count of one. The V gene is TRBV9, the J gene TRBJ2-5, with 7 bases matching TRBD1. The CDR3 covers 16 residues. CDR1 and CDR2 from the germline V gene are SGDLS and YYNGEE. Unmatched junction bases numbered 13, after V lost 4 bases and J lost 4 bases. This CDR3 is CASSSDRDLGIETQYF. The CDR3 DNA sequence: TGTGCCAGCAGCTCAGACAGGGATCTGGGCATAGAGACCCAGTACTTC.

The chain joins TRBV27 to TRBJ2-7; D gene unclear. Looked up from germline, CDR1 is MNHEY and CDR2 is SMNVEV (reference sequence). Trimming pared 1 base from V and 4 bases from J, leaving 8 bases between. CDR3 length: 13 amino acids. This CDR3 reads CASSLWGRYEQYF. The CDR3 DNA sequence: TGTGCCAGCAGTTTATGGGGAAGGTACGAGCAGTACTTC.

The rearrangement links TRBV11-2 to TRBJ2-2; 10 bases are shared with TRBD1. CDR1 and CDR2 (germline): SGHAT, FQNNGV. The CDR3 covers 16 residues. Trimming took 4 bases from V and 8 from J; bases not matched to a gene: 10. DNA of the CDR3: TGTGCCAGCAGCTCCCAGACAGGGGGCGCATGGGGGGAGCTGTTTTTT. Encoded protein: CASSSQTGGAWGELFF.

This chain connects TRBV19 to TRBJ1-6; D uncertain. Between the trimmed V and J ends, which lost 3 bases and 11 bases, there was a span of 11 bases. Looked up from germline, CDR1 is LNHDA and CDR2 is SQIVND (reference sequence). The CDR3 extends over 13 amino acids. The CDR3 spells CASSITIRAPLHF. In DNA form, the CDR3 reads TGTGCCAGTAGTATTACAATACGGGCACCCCTCCACTTT. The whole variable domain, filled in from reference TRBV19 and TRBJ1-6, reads DGGITQSPKYLFRKEGQNVTLSCEQNLNHDAMYWYRQDPGQGLRLIYYSQIVNDFQKGDIAEGYSVSREKKESFPLTVTSAQKNPTAFYLCASSITIRAPLHFGNGTRLTVT.

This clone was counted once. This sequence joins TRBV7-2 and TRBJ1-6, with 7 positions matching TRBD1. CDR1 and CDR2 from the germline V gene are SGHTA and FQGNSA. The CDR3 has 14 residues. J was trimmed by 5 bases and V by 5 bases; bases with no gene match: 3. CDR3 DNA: TGTGCCAGCAGCGGGGGGACAGATAATTCACCCCTCCACTTT. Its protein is CASSGGTDNSPLHF. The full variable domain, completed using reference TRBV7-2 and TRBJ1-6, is GAGVSQSPSNKVTEKGKDVELRCDPISGHTALYWYRQSLGQGLEFLIYFQGNSAPDKSGLPSDRFSAERTGGSVSTLTIQRTQQEDSAVYLCASSGGTDNSPLHFGNGTRLTVT.

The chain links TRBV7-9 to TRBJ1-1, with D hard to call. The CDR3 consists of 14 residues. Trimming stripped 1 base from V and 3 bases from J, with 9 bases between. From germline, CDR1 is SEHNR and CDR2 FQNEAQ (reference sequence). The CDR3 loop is CASSLVLGYTEAFF. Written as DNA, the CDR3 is TGTGCCAGCAGCTTAGTGTTGGGGTACACTGAAGCTTTCTTT.

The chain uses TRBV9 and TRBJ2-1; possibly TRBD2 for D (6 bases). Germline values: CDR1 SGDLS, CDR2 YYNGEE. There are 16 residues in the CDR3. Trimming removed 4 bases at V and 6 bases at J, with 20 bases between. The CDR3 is CASSPRSSRDLNEQFF. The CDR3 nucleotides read TGTGCCAGCAGCCCCCGAAGTTCGCGGGATCTCAATGAGCAGTTCTTC.

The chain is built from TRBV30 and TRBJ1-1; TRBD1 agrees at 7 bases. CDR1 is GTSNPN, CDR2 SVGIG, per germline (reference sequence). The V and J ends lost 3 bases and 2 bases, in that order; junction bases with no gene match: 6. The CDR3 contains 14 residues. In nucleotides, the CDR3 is TGTGCCTGGAGACAGGGGAACCTTAACACTGAAGCTTTCTTT. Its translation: CAWRQGNLNTEAFF.

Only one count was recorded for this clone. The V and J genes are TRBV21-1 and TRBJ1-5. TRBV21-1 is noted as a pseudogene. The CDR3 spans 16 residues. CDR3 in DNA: TGTGCCAGCAGCAAAGTGGAGGGATTAGGCAATCAGCCCCAGCATTTT. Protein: CASSKVEGLGNQPQHF.

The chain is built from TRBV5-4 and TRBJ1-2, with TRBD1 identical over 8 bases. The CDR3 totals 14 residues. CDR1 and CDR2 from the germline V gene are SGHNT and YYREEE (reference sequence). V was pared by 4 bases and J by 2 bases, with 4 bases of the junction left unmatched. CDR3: CASSLDRANYGYTF. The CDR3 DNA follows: TGTGCCAGCAGCCTGGACAGGGCGAACTATGGCTACACCTTC.

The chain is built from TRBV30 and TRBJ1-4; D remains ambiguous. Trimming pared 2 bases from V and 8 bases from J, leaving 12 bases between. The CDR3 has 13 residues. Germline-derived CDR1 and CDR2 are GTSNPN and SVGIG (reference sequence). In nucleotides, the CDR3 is TGTGCCTGGAGTACGAGGGTAAAGGAAAAACTGTTTTTT. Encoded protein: CAWSTRVKEKLFF.